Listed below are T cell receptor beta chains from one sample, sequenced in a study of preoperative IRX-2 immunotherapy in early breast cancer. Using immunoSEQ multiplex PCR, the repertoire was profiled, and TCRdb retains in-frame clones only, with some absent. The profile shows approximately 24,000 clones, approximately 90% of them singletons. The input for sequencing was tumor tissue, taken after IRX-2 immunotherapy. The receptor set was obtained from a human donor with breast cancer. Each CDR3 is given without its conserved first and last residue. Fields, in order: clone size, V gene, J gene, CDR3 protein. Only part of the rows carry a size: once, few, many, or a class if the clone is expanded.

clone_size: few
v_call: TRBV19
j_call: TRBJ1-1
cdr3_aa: ASTKNRDTEAF

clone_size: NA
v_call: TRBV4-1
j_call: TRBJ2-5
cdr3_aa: ASSLARAQGVAETQY

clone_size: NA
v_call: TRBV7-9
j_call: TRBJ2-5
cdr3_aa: ASSFVGTGGNQY

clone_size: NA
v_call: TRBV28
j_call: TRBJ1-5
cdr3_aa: ASSSPGAKQPQH

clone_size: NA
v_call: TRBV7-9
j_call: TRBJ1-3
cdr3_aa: ASTGQVTGNTIY

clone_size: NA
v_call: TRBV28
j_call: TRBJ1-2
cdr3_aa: ASSLPDRIPNYGYT

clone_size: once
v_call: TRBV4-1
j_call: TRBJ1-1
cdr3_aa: ASSQQRNTEAF

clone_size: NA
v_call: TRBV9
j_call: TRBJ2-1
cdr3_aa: ASSVGFTGGRNEQF

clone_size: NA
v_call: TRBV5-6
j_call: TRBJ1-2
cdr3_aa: ASSRELHYGYT

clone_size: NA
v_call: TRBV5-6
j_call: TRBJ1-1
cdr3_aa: ASSFRGQAF

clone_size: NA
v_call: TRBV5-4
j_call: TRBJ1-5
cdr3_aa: ASSPPLGDRRYSNQPQH

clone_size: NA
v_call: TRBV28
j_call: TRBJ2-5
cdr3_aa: ASSPGTQETQY

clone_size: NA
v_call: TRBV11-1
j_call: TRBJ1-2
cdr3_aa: ASSSAGQGNGYT

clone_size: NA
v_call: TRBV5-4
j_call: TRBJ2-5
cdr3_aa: ASSLYGGPSQY

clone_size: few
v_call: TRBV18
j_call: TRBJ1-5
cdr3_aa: ASSPLGTANQPQH

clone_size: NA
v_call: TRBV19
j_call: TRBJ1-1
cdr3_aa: ASRLGTTNTEAF

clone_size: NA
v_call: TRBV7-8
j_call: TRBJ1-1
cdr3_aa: ASSLAVGGGHTEAF

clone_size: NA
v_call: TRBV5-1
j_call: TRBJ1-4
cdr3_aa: ASSWTGGRTNEKLF

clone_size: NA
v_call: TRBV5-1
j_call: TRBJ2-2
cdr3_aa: ASSFSGTNTGELF

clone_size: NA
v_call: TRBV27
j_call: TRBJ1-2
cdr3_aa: ASSLRGGTNYGYT

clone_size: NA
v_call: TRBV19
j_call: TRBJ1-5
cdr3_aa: ASSQQTGLSQPQH

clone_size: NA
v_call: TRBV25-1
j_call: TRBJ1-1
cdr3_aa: ASHSGRGANTEAF

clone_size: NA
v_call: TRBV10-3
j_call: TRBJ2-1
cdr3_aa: ATGWGYNEQF

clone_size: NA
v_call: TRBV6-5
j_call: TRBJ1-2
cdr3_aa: ASSYYTGQGSYGYT

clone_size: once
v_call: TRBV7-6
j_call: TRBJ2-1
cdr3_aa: ASSLGWNEQF

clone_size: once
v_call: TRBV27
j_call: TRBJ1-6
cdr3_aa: ASSLGQGAFSPLH

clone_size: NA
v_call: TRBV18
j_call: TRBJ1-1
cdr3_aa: ASSQPGMNTEAF

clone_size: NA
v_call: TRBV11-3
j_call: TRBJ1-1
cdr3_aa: ASSLDIVNTEAF

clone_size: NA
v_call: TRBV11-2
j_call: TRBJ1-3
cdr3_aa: ASSSQMLTDGNTIY

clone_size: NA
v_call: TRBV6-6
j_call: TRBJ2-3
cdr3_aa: ASSYGRAPLTDTQY

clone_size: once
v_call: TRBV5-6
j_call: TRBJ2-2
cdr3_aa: ASSQQGVRRTGELF

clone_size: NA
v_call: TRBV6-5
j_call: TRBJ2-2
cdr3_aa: ASSGQGSTGELF

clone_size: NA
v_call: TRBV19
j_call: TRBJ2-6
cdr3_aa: ATNQGGRSGANVLT

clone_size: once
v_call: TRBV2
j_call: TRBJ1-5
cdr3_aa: ASSGTGPPQH

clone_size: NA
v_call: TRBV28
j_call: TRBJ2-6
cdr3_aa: ASSLNGSPSGANVLT

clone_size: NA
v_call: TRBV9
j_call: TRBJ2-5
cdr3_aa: ASSVATPTGGFQETQY

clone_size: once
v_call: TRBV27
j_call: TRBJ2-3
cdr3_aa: ASSLSPGEFTAQY

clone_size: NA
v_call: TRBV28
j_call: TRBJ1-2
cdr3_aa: ASSPWTDRVGYT

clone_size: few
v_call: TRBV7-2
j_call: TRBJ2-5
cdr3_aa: ASRRTSGLWTQY

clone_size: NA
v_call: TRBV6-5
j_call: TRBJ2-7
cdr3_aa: ASSPQRIGEQY

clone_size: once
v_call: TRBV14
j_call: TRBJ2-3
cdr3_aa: ASSLRLADTQY

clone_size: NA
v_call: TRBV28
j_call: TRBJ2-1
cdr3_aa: ASSLPAGGEQF

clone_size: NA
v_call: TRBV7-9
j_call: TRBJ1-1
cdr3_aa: ASSSPVTGNTEAF

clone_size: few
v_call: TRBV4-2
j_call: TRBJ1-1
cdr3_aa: ASSQDQGARAF

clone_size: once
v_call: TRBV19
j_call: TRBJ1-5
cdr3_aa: ASSPIFNQPQH

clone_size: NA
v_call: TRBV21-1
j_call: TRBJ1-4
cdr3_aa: ASSKGDFPTNEKLF

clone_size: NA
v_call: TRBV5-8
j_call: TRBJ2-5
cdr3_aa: ASSFRIGTGVETQY

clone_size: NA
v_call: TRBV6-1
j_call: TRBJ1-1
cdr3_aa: ASSEYDGRIKNTEAF

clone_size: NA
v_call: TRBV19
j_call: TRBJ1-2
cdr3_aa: ASNSRDRYYGYT

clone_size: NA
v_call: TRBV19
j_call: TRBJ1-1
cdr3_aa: ASSRGSNTEAF

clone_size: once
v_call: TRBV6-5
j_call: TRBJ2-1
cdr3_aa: ASSPTSLGSEQF

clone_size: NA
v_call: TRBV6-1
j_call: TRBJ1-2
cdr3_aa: ASSEPLGTGTWGYT

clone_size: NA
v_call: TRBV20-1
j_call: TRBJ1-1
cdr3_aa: SARDAAEAF

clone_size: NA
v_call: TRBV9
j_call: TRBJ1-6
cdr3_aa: ASSVGSLYNSPLH

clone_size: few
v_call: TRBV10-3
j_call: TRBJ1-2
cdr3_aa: AIREGGGNYGYT